This T cell receptor beta chain appears in the sequencing data of a study of blood T cell repertoires in COVID-19. At the level of the study: The origin of the acute and convalescent COVID-19 samples was the United States, Italy and Spain. In each case, the material was cDNA or gDNA derived from T cells, B-cell-depleted T cells, or PBMCs.

Trimming pared 0 bases from V and 2 bases from J, leaving 10 bases between. The CDR3 extends over 15 amino acids. Germline V CDR1 and CDR2: ENHRY, SYGVKD. Those enrolled in Seattle joined during active infection and were followed longitudinally afterward. TCRdb's copy holds only in-frame clones and misses some; the assay was immunoSEQ multiplex PCR. This sample has under 300,000 clones, with almost 90% found just once. This sequence was found in a woman in her sixties with COVID-19, enrolled during active disease. The chain carries TRBV10-3 and TRBJ2-5, with D tentatively TRBD2 (7 bases). Sequenced material: peripheral blood. The DNA of the CDR3 is TGTGCCATCAGTGAGTCGGGGGGGCGGCAAGAGACCCAGTACTTC. Protein sequence: CAISESGGRQETQYF.